This TCR beta chain is drawn from a study of human T cells and chemical hapten exposure. Trimming pared 7 bases from V and 5 bases from J, leaving 15 bases between. CDR1 MNHEY and CDR2 SVGEGT come from the germline V gene. This CDR3 has 14 amino acids. One entry per CDR3 protein, called by TCRdb with MiXCR from the RACE reads. The sample includes roughly 200,000 distinct CDR3 sequences, around a quarter of them seen just once. This clonotype was picked up many times. Time point denoted: patch test 3, about 24 weeks after DPC sensitization. Documented treatment: therapeutic diphenylcyclopropenone sensitization with weekly scalp DPC.

This sequence originates from a woman between 40 and 55 years old with alopecia areata. Some clones in this sample may be carry-over from other donors' samples. Sample: whole blood, taken in connection with sensitization to the hapten diphenylcyclopropenone (DPC). The chain links TRBV6-2 or TRBV6-3 to TRBJ1-5; perhaps TRBD1 as D (6 bases). CDR3 DNA sequence: TGTGCCAGCACGAATACAGGGATGGATCAGCCCCAGCATTTT. Encoded protein: CASTNTGMDQPQHF.